What follows is one T cell receptor (beta chain) and its context. This sample was taken from a study of blood T cell repertoires in COVID-19. Study-level background: Acute and convalescent COVID-19 samples came from the United States, Italy and Spain. T cells, B-cell-depleted T cells, or PBMCs provided the cDNA or gDNA that served as material.

Original data processing: Estimation of nucleated cell counts relied on the amplification of reference gene primers. TCRdb keeps only in-frame clones here, not all; method: immunoSEQ multiplex PCR. D and trimming come from the DNA, and the V and J calls and clone size come from that table. This table holds roughly 97,000 clones, about 89% found once. The receptor comes from a man aged 50 to 60 with acute or convalescent COVID-19. The material sequenced was peripheral blood.

The CDR3 sequence is CASSQERSPYNEQFF. The CDR3, as DNA: TGTGCCAGCAGCCAAGAGCGGTCCCCCTACAATGAGCAGTTCTTC. V and J are TRBV3-1 (or the pseudogene TRBV3-2) and TRBJ2-1; D unresolved. This CDR3 has 15 residues. V was pared by 0 bases and J by 2 bases, with 8 bases between. Per the germline V gene, CDR1 is LGHDT and CDR2 is YNNKEL (reference sequence).